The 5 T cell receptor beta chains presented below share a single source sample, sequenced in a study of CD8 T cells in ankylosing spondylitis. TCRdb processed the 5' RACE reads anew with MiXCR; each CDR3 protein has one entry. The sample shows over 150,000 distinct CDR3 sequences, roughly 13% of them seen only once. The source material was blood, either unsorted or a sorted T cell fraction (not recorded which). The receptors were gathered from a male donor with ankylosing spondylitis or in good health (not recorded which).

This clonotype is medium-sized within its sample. The chain's CDR3 is CASSASPGPSYNSPLHF. The CDR3 DNA reads as TGTGCCAGCAGTGCTTCTCCAGGGCCCTCCTATAATTCACCCCTCCACTTT. The chain combines TRBV25-1 with TRBJ1-6, with D perhaps TRBD1 (5 bases). Trimming left V 4 bases short and J 0 bases short, with 13 bases between. This CDR3 comprises 17 residues. Per germline, CDR1 MGHDK and CDR2 SYGVNS.

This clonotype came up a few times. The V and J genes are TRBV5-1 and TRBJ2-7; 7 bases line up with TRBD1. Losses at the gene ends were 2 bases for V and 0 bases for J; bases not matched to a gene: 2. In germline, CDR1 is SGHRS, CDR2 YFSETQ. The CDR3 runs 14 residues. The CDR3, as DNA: TGCGCCAGCAGCTTCGGGACAGACTCCTACGAGCAGTACTTC. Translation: CASSFGTDSYEQYF.

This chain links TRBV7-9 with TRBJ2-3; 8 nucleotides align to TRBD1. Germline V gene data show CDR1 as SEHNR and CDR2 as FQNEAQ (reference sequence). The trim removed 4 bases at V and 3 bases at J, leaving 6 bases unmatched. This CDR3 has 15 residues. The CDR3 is CASSSNRGRTDTQYF. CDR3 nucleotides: TGTGCCAGCAGCTCAAACAGGGGGAGGACAGATACGCAGTATTTT.

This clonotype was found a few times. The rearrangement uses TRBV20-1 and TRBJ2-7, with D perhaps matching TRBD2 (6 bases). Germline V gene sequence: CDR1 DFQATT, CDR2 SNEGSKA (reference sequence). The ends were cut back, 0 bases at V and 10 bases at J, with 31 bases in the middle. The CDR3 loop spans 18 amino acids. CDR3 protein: CSARDLAPGAEGSTRQYF. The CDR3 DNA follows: TGCAGTGCTAGAGATCTCGCCCCTGGGGCGGAGGGTAGTACGAGACAGTACTTC.

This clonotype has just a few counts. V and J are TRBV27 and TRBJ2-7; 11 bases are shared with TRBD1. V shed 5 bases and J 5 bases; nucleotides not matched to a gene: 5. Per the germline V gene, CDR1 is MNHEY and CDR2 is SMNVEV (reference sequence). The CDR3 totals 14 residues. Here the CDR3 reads CASSPGQGAHEQYF. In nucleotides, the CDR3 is TGTGCCAGCAGTCCCGGACAGGGGGCCCACGAGCAGTACTTC.